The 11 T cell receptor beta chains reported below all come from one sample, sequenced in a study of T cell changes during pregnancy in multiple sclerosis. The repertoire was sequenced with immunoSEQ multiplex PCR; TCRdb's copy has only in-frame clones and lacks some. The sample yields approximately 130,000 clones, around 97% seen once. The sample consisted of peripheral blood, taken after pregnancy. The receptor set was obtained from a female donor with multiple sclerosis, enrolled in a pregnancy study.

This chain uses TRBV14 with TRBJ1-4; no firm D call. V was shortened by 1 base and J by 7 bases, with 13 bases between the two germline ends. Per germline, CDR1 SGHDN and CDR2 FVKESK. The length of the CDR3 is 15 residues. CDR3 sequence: CASSQVSGSSEKLFF. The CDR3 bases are TGTGCCAGCAGCCAAGTGTCGGGGTCTAGTGAAAAACTGTTTTTT.

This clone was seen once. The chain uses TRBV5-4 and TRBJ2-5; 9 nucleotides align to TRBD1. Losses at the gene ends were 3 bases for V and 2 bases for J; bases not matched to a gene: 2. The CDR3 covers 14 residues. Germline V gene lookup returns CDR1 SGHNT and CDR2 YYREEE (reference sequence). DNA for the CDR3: TGTGCCAGCAGCTCCGGACAGGGGCAAGAGACCCAGTACTTC. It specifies CASSSGQGQETQYF. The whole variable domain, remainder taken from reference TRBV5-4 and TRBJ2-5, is ETGVTQSPTHLIKTRGQQVTLRCSSQSGHNTVSWYQQALGQGPQFIFQYYREEENGRGNFPPRFSGLQFPNYSSELNVNALELDDSALYLCASSSGQGQETQYFGPGTRLLVL.

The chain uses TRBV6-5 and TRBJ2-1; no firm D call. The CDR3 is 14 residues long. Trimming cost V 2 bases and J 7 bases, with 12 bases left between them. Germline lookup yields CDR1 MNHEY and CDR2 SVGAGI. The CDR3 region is CASSYEATPNEQFF. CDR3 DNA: TGTGCCAGCAGTTACGAAGCGACTCCAAATGAGCAGTTCTTC.

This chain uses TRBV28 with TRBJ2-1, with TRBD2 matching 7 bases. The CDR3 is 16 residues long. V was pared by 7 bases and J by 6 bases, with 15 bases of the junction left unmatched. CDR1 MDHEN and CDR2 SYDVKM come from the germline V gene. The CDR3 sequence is CASIPPVGEGGNEQFF. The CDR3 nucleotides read TGTGCCAGCATACCTCCGGTGGGGGAGGGAGGCAATGAGCAGTTCTTC.

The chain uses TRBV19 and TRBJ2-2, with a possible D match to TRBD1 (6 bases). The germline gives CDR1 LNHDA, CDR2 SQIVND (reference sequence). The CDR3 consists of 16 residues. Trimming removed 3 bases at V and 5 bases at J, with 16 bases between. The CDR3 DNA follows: TGTGCCAGTAGTATGACACAGGGTCGATGGACCGGGGAGCTGTTTTTT. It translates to CASSMTQGRWTGELFF.

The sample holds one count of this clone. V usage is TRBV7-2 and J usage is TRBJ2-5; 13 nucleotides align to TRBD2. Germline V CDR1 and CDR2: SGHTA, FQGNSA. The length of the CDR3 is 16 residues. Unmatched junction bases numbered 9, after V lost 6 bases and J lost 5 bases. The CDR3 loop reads CASRRTSGRVGETQYF. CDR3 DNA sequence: TGTGCCAGCAGACGGACTAGCGGGAGAGTCGGGGAGACCCAGTACTTC.

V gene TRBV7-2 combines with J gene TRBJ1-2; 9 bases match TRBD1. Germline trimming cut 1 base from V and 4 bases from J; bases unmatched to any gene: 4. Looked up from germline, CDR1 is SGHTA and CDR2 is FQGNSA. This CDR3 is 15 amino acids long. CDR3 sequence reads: CASSLGDRDFYGYTF. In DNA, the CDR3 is TGTGCCAGCAGCTTAGGGGACAGGGATTTCTATGGCTACACCTTC.

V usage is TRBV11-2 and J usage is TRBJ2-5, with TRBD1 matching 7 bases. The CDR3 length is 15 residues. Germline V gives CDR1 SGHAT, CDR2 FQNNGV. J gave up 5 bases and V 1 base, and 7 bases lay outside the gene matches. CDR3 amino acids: CASSLGARGSETQYF. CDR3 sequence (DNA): TGTGCCAGCAGCTTAGGGGCCAGGGGGTCGGAGACCCAGTACTTC. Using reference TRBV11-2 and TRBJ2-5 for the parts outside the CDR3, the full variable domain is EAGVAQSPRYKIIEKRQSVAFWCNPISGHATLYWYQQILGQGPKLLIQFQNNGVVDDSQLPKDRFSAERLKGVDSTLKIQPAKLEDSAVYLCASSLGARGSETQYFGPGTRLLVL.

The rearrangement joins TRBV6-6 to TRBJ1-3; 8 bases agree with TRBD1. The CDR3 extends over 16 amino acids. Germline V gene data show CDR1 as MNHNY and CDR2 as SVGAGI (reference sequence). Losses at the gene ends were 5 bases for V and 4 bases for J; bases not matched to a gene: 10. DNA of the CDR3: TGTGCCAGCAGTCAACGGCCGACAGGGGCCGGAAACACCATATATTTT. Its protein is CASSQRPTGAGNTIYF.

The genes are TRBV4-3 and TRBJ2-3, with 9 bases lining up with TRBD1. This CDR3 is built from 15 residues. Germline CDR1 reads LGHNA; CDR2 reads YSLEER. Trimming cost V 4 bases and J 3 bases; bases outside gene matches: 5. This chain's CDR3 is CASSPLGTGTDTQYF. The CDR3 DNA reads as TGCGCCAGCAGCCCCCTTGGGACAGGGACAGATACGCAGTATTTT.

The CDR3 is CASSPTGESGTQYF. CDR3 in DNA: TGTGCCAGCTCACCAACAGGGGAGAGCGGGACCCAGTACTTC. V is TRBV18 and J is TRBJ2-5; 7 positions match TRBD1. There are 14 residues in the CDR3. Germline loops: CDR1 KGHSH, CDR2 LQKENI. With V trimmed by 2 bases and J by 7 bases, 7 bases remained unmatched.